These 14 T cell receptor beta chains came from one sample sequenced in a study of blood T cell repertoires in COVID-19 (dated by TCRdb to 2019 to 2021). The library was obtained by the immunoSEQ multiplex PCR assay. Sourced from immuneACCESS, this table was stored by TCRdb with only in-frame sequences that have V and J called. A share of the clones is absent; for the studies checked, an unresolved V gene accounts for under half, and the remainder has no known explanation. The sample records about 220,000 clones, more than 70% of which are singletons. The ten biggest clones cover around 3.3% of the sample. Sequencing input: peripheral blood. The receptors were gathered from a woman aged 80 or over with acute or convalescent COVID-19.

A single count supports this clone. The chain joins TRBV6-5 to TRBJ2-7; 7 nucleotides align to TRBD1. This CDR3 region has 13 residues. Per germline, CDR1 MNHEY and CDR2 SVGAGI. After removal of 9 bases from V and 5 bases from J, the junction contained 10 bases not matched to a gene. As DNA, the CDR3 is TGTGCCAGTTCCGGGACAGTCTTAAACGAGCAGTACTTC. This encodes CASSGTVLNEQYF.

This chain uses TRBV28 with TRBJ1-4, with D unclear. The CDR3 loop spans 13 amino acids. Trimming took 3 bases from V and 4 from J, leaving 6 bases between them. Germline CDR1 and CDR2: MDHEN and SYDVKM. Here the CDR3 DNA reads TGTGCCAGCAGTTTCAAAAATAATGAAAAACTGTTTTTT. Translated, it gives CASSFKNNEKLFF.

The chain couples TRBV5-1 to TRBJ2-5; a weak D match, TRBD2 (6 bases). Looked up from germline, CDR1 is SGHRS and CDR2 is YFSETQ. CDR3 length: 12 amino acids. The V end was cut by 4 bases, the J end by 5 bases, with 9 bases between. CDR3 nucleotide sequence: TGCGCCAGCAGCCCCGGAGGGGAGACCCAGTACTTC. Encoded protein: CASSPGGETQYF.

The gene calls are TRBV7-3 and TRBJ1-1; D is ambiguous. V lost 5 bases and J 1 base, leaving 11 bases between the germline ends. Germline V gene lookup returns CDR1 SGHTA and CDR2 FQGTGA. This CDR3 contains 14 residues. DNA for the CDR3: TGTGCCAGCAGCCCACAATCGGGGAACACTGAAGCTTTCTTT. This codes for CASSPQSGNTEAFF.

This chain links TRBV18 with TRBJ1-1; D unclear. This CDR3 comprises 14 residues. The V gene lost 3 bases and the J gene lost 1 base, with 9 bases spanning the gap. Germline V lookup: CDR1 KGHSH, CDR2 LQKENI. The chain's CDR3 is CASSPLNGNTEAFF. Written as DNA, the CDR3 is TGTGCCAGCTCACCCCTAAACGGGAACACTGAAGCTTTCTTT. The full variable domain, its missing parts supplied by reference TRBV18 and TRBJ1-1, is NAGVMQNPRHLVRRRGQEARLRCSPMKGHSHVYWYRQLPEEGLKFMVYLQKENIIDESGMPKERFSAEFPKEGPSILRIQQVVRGDSAAYFCASSPLNGNTEAFFGQGTRLTVV.

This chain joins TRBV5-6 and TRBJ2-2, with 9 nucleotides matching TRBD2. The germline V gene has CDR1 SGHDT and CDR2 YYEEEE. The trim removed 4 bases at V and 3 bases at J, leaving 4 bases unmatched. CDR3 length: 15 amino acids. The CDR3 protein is CASSTSGLYTGELFF. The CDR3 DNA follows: TGTGCCAGCAGCACTAGCGGGCTGTACACCGGGGAGCTGTTTTTT.

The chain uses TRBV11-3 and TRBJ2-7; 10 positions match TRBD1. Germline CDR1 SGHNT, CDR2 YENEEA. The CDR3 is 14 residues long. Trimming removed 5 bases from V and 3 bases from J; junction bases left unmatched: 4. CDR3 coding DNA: TGTGCCAGCAGCAGAGGACAGGGGGACTACGAGCAGTACTTC. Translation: CASSRGQGDYEQYF. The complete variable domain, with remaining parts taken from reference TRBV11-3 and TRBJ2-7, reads EAGVVQSPRYKIIEKKQPVAFWCNPISGHNTLYWYLQNLGQGPELLIRYENEEAVDDSQLPKDRFSAERLKGVDSTLKIQPAELGDSAVYLCASSRGQGDYEQYFGPGTRLTVT.

The CDR3 region has the DNA TGTGCCAGCAGCTTAGCTAGCGGACACTACAATGAGCAGTTCTTC. Its protein is CASSLASGHYNEQFF. V and J are TRBV7-2 and TRBJ2-1; weak D call: TRBD2 (6 bases). The CDR3 runs 15 residues. Germline CDR1 and CDR2: SGHTA and FQGNSA. With 0 bases removed from V and 3 bases from J, the gap between germline ends came to 9 bases.

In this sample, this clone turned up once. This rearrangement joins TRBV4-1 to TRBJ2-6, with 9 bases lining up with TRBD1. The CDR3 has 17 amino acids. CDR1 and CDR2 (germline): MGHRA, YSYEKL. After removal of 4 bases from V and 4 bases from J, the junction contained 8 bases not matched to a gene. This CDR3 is CASSRRDRVEGANVLTF. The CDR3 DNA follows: TGCGCCAGCAGCCGTAGGGACAGGGTGGAGGGGGCCAACGTCCTGACTTTC.

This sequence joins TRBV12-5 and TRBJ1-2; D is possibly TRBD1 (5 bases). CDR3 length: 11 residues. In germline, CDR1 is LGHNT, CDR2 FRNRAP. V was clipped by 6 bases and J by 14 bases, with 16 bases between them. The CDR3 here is CASGLRGVRTF. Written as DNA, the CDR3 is TGTGCTAGTGGCCTGCGGGGGGTTAGGACCTTC.

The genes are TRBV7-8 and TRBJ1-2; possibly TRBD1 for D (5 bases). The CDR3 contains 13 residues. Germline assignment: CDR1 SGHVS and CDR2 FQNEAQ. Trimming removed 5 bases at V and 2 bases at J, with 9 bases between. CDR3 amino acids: CASSTGENYGYTF. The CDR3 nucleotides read TGTGCCAGCAGCACGGGGGAGAACTATGGCTACACCTTC.

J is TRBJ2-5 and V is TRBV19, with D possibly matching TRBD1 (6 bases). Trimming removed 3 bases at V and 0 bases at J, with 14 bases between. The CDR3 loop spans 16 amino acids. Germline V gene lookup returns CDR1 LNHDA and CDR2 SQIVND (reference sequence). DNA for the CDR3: TGTGCCAGTAGTATGGGGGCAGCGCGGTACCAAGAGACCCAGTACTTC. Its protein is CASSMGAARYQETQYF.

In nucleotides, the CDR3 is TGTGCCAGTAGCTCCCCCGGGACAGGGGGTTTCAATGAGCAGTTCTTC. It is translated as CASSSPGTGGFNEQFF. This sequence joins TRBV19 and TRBJ2-1, with 11 bases fitting TRBD1. CDR3 length equals 16 residues. The junction had 10 bases not matched to a gene; V was cut back by 6 bases and J by 6 bases. Germline CDR1 LNHDA, CDR2 SQIVND (reference sequence). Full variable domain (rest looked up from reference TRBV19 and TRBJ2-1): DGGITQSPKYLFRKEGQNVTLSCEQNLNHDAMYWYRQDPGQGLRLIYYSQIVNDFQKGDIAEGYSVSREKKESFPLTVTSAQKNPTAFYLCASSSPGTGGFNEQFFGPGTRLTVL.

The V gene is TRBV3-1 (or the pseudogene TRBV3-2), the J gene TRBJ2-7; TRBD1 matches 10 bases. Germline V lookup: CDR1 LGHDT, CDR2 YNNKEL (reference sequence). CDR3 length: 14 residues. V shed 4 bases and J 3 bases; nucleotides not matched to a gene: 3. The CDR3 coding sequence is TGTGCCAGCAGCCTCGGGACAGGGGTCTACGAGCAGTACTTC. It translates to CASSLGTGVYEQYF.